This TCR beta chain was identified in a study of T cells after yellow fever vaccination. Germline V CDR1 and CDR2: SGDLS, YYNGEE. This CDR3 comprises 17 residues. The V gene end was trimmed by 0 bases and the J gene end by 4 bases; junction bases not matched to a gene: 9. Via MiXCR, TCRdb re-called the 5' RACE reads, giving one row per CDR3 protein. In the table there are roughly 240,000 distinct CDR3 sequences, approximately 6.3% of which are singletons. V gene TRBV9 combines with J gene TRBJ2-2; 7 nucleotides line up with TRBD2. This specimen was CD4+ T cells sorted from PBMCs, taken on the day of the yellow fever booster vaccination. The TCR sequence derives from a young man who received the YFV17D yellow fever vaccine. CDR3 region: CASSVAGGRAATGELFF. The CDR3 bases are TGTGCCAGCAGCGTAGCTGGAGGGAGGGCGGCCACCGGGGAGCTGTTTTTT.